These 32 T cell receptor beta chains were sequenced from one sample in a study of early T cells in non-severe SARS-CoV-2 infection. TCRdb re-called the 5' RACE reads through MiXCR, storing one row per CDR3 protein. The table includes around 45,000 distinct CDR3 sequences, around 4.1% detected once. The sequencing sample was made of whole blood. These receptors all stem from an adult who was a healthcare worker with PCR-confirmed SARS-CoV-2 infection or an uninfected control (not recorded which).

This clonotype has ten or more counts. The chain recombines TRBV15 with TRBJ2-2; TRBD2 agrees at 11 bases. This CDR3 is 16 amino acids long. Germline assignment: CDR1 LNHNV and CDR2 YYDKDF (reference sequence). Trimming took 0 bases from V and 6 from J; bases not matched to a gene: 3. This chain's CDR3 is CATSRDTSGSSGELFF. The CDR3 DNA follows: TGTGCCACCAGCAGAGATACTAGCGGGAGTTCCGGGGAGCTGTTTTTT. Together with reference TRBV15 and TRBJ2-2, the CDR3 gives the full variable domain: DAMVIQNPRYQVTQFGKPVTLSCSQTLNHNVMYWYQQKSSQAPKLLFHYYDKDFNNEADTPDNFQSRRPNTSFCFLDIRSPGLGDTAMYLCATSRDTSGSSGELFFGEGSRLTVL.

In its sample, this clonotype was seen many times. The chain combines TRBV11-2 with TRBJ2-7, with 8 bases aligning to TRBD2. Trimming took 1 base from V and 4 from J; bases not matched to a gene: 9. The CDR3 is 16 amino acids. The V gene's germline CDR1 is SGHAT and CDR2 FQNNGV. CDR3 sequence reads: CASSLALRGGAYEQYF. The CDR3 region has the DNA TGTGCCAGCAGCTTAGCCCTTCGGGGGGGCGCGTACGAGCAGTACTTC.

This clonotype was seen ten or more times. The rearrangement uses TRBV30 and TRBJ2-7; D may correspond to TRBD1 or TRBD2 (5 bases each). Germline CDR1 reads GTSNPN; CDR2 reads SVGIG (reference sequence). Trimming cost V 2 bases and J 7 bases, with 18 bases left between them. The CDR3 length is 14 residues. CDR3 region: CAWSSPGRFWEQYF. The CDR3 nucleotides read TGTGCCTGGAGTTCGCCAGGGAGATTTTGGGAGCAGTACTTC.

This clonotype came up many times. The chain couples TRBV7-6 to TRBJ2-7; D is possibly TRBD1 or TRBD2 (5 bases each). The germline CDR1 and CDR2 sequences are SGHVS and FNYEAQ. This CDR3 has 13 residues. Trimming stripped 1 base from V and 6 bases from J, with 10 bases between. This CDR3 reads CASSLGGSGEQYF. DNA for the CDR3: TGTGCCAGCAGCTTAGGGGGGTCAGGCGAGCAGTACTTC. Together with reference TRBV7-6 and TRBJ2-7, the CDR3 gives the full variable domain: GAGVSQSPRYKVTKRGQDVALRCDPISGHVSLYWYRQALGQGPEFLTYFNYEAQQDKSGLPNDRFSAERPEGSISTLTIQRTEQRDSAMYRCASSLGGSGEQYFGPGTRLTVT.

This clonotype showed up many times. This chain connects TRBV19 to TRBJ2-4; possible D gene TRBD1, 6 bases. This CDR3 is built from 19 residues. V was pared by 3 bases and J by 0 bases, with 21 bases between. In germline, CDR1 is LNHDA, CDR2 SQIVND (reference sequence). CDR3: CASSMTWTARKEAKNIQYF. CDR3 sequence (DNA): TGTGCCAGTAGTATGACCTGGACAGCGAGAAAAGAAGCCAAAAACATTCAGTACTTC.

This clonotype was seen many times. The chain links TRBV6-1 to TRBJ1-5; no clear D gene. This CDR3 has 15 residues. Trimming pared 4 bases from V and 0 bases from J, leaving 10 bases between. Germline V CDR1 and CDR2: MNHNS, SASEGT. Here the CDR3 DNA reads TGTGCCAGCAGTGTCGAACGGAATAGCAATCAGCCCCAGCATTTT. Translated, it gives CASSVERNSNQPQHF.

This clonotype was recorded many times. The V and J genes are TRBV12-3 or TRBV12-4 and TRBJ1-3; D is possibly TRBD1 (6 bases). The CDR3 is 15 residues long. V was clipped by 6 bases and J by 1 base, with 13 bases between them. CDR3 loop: CASSSGGGSGNTIYF. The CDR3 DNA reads TGTGCCAGCAGCTCCGGAGGGGGATCTGGAAACACCATATATTTT.

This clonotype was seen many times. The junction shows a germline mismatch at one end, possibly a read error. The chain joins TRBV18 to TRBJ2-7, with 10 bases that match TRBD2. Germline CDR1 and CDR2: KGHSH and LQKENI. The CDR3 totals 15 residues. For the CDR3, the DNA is TGTGCCAGCTCCCCACGAGCGGGAGGGCCTTACGAGCAGTACTTC. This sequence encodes CASSPRAGGPYEQYF.

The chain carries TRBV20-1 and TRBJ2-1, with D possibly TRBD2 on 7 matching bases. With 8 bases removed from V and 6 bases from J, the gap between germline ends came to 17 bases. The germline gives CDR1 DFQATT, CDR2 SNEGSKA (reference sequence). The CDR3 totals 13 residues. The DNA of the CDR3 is TGCAGTTCCGGCTGGGGGGGCCGCAATGAGCAGTTCTTC. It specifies CSSGWGGRNEQFF.

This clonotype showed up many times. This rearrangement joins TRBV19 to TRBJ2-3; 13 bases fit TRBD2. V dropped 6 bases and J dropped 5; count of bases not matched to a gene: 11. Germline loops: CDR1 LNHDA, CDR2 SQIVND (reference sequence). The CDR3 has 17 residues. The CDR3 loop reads CASSRWTSGGLGDTQYF. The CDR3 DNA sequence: TGTGCCAGTAGCCGATGGACTAGCGGGGGCCTGGGAGATACGCAGTATTTT.

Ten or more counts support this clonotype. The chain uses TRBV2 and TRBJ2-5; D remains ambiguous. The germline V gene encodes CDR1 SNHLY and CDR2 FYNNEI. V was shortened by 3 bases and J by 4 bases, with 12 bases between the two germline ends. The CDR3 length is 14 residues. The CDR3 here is CASSDQASGETQYF. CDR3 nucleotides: TGTGCCAGCAGTGATCAGGCTTCAGGAGAGACCCAGTACTTC.

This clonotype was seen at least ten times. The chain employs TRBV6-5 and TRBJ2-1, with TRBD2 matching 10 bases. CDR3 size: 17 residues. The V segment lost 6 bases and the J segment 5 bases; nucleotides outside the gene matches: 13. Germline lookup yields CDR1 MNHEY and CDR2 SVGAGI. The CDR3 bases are TGTGCCAGCAGGAGGCTAGCGGGGGAAACCCCGCACAATGAGCAGTTCTTC. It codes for CASRRLAGETPHNEQFF.

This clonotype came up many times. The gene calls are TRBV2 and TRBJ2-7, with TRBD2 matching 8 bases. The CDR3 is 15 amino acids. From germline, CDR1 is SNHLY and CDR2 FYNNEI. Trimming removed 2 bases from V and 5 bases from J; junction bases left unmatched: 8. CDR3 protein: CASSERGLVGHEQYF. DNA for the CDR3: TGTGCCAGCAGTGAAAGGGGACTAGTTGGGCACGAGCAGTACTTC. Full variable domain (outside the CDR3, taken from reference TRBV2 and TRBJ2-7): EPEVTQTPSHQVTQMGQEVILRCVPISNHLYFYWYRQILGQKVEFLVSFYNNEISEKSEIFDDQFSVERPDGSNFTLKIRSTKLEDSAMYFCASSERGLVGHEQYFGPGTRLTVT.

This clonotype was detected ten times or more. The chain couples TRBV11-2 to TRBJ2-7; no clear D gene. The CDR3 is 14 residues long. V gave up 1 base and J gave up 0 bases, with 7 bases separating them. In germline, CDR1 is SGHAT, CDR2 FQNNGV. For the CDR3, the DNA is TGTGCCAGCAGCTTAGGTCTGCACTCCTACGAGCAGTACTTC. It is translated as CASSLGLHSYEQYF.

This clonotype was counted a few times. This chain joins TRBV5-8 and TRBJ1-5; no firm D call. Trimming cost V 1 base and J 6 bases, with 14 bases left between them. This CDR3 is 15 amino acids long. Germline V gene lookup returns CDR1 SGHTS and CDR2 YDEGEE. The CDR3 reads CASSLSSPRGQPQHF. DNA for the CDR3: TGTGCCAGCAGCTTGTCGAGTCCTCGCGGTCAGCCCCAGCATTTT.

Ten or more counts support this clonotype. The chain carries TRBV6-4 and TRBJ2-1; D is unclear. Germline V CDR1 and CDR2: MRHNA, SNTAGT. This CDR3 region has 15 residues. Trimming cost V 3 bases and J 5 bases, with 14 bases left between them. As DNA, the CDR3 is TGTGCCAGCAGTGAGAAAGGAGATCTGAACAATGAGCAGTTCTTC. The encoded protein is CASSEKGDLNNEQFF.

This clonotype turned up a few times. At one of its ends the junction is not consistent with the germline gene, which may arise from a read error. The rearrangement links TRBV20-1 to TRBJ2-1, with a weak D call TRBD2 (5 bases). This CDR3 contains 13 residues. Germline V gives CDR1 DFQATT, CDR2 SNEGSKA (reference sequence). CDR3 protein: CSARGSSHNEQFF. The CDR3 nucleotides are TGCAGTGCGCGAGGGAGCTCCCACAATGAGCAGTTCTTC.

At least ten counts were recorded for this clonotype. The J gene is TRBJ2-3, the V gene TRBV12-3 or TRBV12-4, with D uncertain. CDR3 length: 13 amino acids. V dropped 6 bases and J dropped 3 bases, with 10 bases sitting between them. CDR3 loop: CASSRPGTDTQYF. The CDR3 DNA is TGTGCCAGCAGCCGCCCAGGAACAGATACGCAGTATTTT.

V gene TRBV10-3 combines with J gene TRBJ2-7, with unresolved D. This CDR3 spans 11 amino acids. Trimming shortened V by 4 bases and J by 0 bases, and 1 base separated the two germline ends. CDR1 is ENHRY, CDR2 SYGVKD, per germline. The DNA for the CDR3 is TGTGCCATCAGTGCCTCCTACGAGCAGTACTTC. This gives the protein CAISASYEQYF.

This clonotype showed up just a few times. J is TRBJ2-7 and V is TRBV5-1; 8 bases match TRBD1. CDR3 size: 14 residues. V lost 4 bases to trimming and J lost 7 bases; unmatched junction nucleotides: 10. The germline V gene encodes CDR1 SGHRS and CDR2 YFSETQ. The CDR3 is CASSVQGDLGEQYF. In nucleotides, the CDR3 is TGCGCCAGCAGCGTACAGGGGGACCTGGGGGAGCAGTACTTC.

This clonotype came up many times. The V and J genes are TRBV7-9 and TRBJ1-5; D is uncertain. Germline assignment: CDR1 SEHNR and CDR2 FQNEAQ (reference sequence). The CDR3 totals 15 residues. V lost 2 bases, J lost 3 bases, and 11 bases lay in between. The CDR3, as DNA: TGTGCCAGCAGCTTAAGTGGCAATGTCAATCAGCCCCAGCATTTT. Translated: CASSLSGNVNQPQHF.

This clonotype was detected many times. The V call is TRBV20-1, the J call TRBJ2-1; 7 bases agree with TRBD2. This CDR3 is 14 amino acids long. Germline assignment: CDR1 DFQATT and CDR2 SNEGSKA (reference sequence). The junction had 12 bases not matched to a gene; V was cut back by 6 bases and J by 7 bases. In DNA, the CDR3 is TGCAGTGCCGCTGGGCGGACTAGATTTAATGAGCAGTTCTTC. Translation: CSAAGRTRFNEQFF.

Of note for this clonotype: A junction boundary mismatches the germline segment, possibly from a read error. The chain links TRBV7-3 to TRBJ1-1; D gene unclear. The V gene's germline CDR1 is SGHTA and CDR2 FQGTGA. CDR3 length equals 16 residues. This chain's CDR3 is CVSSQPVGSSGTEAFF. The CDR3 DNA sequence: TGTGTCAGCAGCCAACCCGTCGGGAGCTCAGGCACTGAAGCTTTCTTT. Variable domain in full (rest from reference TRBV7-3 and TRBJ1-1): GAGVSQTPSNKVTEKGKYVELRCDPISGHTALYWYRQSLGQGPEFLIYFQGTGAADDSGLPNDRFFAVRPEGSVSTLKIQRTERGDSAVYLCVSSQPVGSSGTEAFFGQGTRLTVV.

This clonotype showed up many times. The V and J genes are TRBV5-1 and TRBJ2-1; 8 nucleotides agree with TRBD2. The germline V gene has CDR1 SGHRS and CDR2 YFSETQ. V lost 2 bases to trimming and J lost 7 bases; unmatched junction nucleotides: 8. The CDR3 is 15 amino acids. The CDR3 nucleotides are TGCGCCAGCAGCTTTGAGGGACTAGTATATAATGAGCAGTTCTTC. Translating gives CASSFEGLVYNEQFF.

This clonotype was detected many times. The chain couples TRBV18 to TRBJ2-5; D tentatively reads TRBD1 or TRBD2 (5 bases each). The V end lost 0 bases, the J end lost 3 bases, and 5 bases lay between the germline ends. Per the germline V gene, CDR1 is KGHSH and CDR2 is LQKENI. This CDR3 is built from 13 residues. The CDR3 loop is CASSPPGEETQYF. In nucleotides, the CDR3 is TGTGCCAGCTCACCACCGGGGGAAGAGACCCAGTACTTC. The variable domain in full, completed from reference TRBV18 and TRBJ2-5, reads NAGVMQNPRHLVRRRGQEARLRCSPMKGHSHVYWYRQLPEEGLKFMVYLQKENIIDESGMPKERFSAEFPKEGPSILRIQQVVRGDSAAYFCASSPPGEETQYFGPGTRLLVL.

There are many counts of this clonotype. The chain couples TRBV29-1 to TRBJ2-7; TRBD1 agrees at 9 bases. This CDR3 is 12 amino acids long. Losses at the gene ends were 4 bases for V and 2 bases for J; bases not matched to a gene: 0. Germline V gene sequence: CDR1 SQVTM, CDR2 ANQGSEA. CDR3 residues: CSVGQGAYEQYF. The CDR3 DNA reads TGCAGCGTTGGACAGGGGGCCTACGAGCAGTACTTC.

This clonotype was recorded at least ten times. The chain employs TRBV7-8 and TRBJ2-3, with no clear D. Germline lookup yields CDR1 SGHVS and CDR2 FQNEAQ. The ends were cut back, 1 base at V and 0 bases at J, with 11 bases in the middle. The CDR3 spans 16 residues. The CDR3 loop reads CASSLGPVPSTDTQYF. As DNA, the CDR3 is TGTGCCAGCAGCTTAGGTCCAGTCCCTAGCACAGATACGCAGTATTTT. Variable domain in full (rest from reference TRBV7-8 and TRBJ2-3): GAGVSQSPRYKVAKRGQDVALRCDPISGHVSLFWYQQALGQGPEFLTYFQNEAQLDKSGLPSDRFFAERPEGSVSTLKIQRTQQEDSAVYLCASSLGPVPSTDTQYFGPGTRLTVL.

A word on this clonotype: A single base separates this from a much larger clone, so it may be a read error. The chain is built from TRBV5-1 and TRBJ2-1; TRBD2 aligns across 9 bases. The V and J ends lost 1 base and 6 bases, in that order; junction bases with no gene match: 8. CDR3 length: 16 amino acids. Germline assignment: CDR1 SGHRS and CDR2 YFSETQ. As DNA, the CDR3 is TGCGCCAGCAGCTTGTCTCTAGCGGGATTGGTCAATGAGCAGTTCTTC. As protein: CASSLSLAGLVNEQFF.

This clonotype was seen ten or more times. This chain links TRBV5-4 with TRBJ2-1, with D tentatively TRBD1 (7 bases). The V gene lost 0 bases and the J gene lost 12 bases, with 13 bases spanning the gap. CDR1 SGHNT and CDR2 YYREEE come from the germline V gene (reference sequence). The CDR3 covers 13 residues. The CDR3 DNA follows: TGTGCCAGCAGCTTGGGCCAGGGGGGATGGCAGTTCTTC. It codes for CASSLGQGGWQFF.

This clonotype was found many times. This CDR3 reads CASSEGGTDPYGYTF. CDR3 DNA: TGTGCCAGCAGTGAAGGGGGGACAGACCCCTATGGCTACACCTTC. The chain carries TRBV6-1 and TRBJ1-2; the match to TRBD1 covers 7 bases. Germline CDR1 is MNHNS and CDR2 is SASEGT. The CDR3 totals 15 residues. The V segment lost 1 base and the J segment 4 bases; nucleotides outside the gene matches: 6.

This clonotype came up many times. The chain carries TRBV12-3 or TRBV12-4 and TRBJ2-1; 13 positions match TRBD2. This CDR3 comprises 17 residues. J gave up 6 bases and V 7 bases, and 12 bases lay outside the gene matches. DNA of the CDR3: TGTGCCAGCAAGTTAAAACTAGCGGGAGGGCCGAGCAATGAGCAGTTCTTC. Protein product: CASKLKLAGGPSNEQFF.

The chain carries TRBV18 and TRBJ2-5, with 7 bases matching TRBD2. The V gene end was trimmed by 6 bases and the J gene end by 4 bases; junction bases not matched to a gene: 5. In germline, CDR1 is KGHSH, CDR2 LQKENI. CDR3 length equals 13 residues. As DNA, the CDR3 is TGTGCCAGCTCGTCGGGACTAAGAGAGACCCAGTACTTC. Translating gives CASSSGLRETQYF.